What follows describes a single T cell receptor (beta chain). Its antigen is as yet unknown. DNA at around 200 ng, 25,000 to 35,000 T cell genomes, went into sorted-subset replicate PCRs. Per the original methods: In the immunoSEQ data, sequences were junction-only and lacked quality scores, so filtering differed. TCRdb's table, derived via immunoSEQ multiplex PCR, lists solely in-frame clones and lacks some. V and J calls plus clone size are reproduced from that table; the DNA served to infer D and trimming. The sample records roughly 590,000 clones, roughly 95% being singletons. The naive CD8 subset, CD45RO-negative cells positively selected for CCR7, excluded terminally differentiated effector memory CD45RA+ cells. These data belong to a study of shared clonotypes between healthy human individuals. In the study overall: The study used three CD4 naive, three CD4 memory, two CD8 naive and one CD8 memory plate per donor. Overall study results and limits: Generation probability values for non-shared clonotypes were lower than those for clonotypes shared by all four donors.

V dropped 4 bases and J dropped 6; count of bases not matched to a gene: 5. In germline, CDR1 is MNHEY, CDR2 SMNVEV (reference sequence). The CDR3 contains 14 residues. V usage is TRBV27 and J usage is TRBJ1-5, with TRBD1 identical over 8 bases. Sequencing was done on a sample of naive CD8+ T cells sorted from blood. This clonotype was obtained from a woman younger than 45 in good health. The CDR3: CASSSSGGGQPQHF. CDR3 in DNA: TGTGCCAGCAGTTCCTCAGGGGGCGGTCAGCCCCAGCATTTT.